The 17 T cell receptor beta chains below were found in one sample sequenced in a study of blood T cell repertoires in COVID-19. The protocol was immunoSEQ multiplex PCR, while the TCRdb copy is restricted to in-frame clones and leaves out a portion. The table lists around 190,000 clones, around 84% of them singletons, with about 5% in the top ten. Sequenced sample: peripheral blood. These receptors were obtained from a woman older than 75 with acute or convalescent COVID-19.

The chain combines TRBV5-1 with TRBJ2-3, with 11 bases fitting TRBD2. The length of the CDR3 is 14 residues. CDR1 SGHRS and CDR2 YFSETQ come from the germline V gene. Trimming took 4 bases from V and 6 from J; bases not matched to a gene: 4. The CDR3 reads CASSIGLAGDTQYF. Here the CDR3 DNA reads TGCGCCAGCAGCATTGGACTAGCGGGTGATACGCAGTATTTT.

The sample holds a few counts of this clone. The chain employs TRBV10-3 and TRBJ1-5; TRBD1 agrees at 9 bases. V shed 5 bases and J 4 bases; nucleotides not matched to a gene: 3. Germline V CDR1 and CDR2: ENHRY, SYGVKD. This CDR3 is 14 amino acids long. CDR3 sequence reads: CAISSGTGNQPQHF. As DNA, the CDR3 is TGTGCCATCAGTTCCGGGACAGGGAATCAGCCCCAGCATTTT.

The chain carries TRBV4-2 and TRBJ2-5; D possibly corresponds to TRBD1 (5 bases). With 1 base removed from V and 3 bases from J, the gap between germline ends came to 12 bases. Looked up from germline, CDR1 is LGHNA and CDR2 is YNFKEQ. The CDR3 consists of 15 residues. The CDR3 DNA follows: TGTGCCAGCAGCCAAGGACAGTTGGTCGAAGAGACCCAGTACTTC. Translated, it gives CASSQGQLVEETQYF.

This chain links TRBV18 with TRBJ1-2; TRBD1 matches at 8 bases. J was trimmed by 4 bases and V by 5 bases; bases with no gene match: 6. Germline values: CDR1 KGHSH, CDR2 LQKENI. This CDR3 region has 14 residues. The CDR3 DNA is TGTGCCAGCTCATCAGGACAGGGCTTCTATGGCTACACCTTC. Protein: CASSSGQGFYGYTF.

This chain joins TRBV28 and TRBJ1-2; TRBD1 is a possible D gene (5 bases). The CDR3 extends over 14 amino acids. Trimming removed 10 bases at V and 0 bases at J, with 15 bases between. The germline CDR1 and CDR2 sequences are MDHEN and SYDVKM. The CDR3 DNA follows: TGTGCCACCCCGGGGGGTTCAGCTAACTATGGCTACACCTTC. It is translated as CATPGGSANYGYTF.

The V gene is TRBV5-5, the J gene TRBJ1-4; 9 bases are a match to TRBD1. Germline values: CDR1 SGHKS, CDR2 YYEKEE (reference sequence). The CDR3 length is 16 residues. Trimming removed 1 base from V and 8 bases from J; junction bases left unmatched: 9. The CDR3 bases are TGTGCCAGCAGCTTGACAGGGGGCGCGAATGGAGAAAAACTGTTTTTT. Translating it yields CASSLTGGANGEKLFF.

The V call is TRBV19, the J call TRBJ1-1; TRBD1 matches at 7 bases. The germline gives CDR1 LNHDA, CDR2 SQIVND (reference sequence). After removal of 4 bases from V and 3 bases from J, the junction contained 2 bases not matched to a gene. The CDR3 totals 13 residues. CDR3 sequence: CASSNTGDTEAFF. In nucleotides, the CDR3 is TGTGCCAGTAGTAACACAGGGGACACTGAAGCTTTCTTT.

V usage is TRBV7-2 and J usage is TRBJ1-5; TRBD1 matches at 9 bases. The CDR3 totals 15 residues. The V and J ends lost 3 bases and 3 bases, in that order; junction bases with no gene match: 3. Germline V gene lookup returns CDR1 SGHTA and CDR2 FQGNSA. The DNA of the CDR3 is TGTGCCAGCAGCTTTACAGGGGGCATCAATCAGCCCCAGCATTTT. Encoded protein: CASSFTGGINQPQHF.

J is TRBJ2-5 and V is TRBV7-2, with 7 bases aligning to TRBD1. The CDR3 is made up of 17 amino acids. Germline V lookup: CDR1 SGHTA, CDR2 FQGNSA. Trimming at V came to 2 bases and at J to 4 bases, leaving 13 bases not matched to a gene. In DNA form, the CDR3 reads TGTGCCAGCAGCTTAATGGGTGACAGGGTCGGGGCAGAGACCCAGTACTTC. This sequence encodes CASSLMGDRVGAETQYF.

This chain joins TRBV24-1 and TRBJ2-7; TRBD1 aligns across 9 bases. The J segment lost 6 bases and the V segment lost 3 bases, leaving 14 bases of the junction unmatched. The CDR3 is 17 amino acids. Germline CDR1 and CDR2: KGHDR and SFDVKD. This CDR3 reads CATSDPAYRGLVSEQYF. The CDR3 DNA reads as TGTGCCACCAGTGATCCAGCTTACAGGGGGCTAGTTTCCGAGCAGTACTTC.

CDR3 sequence (DNA): TGTGCCAGCAGCGTAGGCAGGGGGCAATATGGCTACACCTTC. Amino acid sequence: CASSVGRGQYGYTF. The chain joins TRBV9 to TRBJ1-2, with 8 bases aligning to TRBD1. The CDR3 has 14 amino acids. The V and J ends lost 0 bases and 5 bases, in that order; junction bases with no gene match: 3. Germline CDR1 and CDR2: SGDLS and YYNGEE.

The chain has TRBV4-3 and TRBJ2-7; 8 bases map to TRBD2. The CDR3 totals 16 residues. CDR1 is LGHNA, CDR2 YSLEER, per germline. With V trimmed by 3 bases and J by 2 bases, 9 bases remained unmatched. In DNA form, the CDR3 reads TGCGCCAGCAGCCAGGACCACGGGACTAGGGCCTACGAGCAGTACTTC. Protein product: CASSQDHGTRAYEQYF.

This chain joins TRBV7-9 and TRBJ1-6; a weak D match, TRBD1 (5 bases). Germline lookup yields CDR1 SEHNR and CDR2 FQNEAQ (reference sequence). Trimming took off 1 base at V and 9 bases at J, with 10 bases between the two ends. The CDR3 has 14 residues. The CDR3 loop reads CASSLGYGGSPLHF. The DNA for the CDR3 is TGTGCCAGCAGCTTAGGGTACGGGGGTTCACCCCTCCACTTT.

V is TRBV25-1 and J is TRBJ2-7, with 7 bases matching TRBD2. Trimming at V came to 3 bases and at J to 3 bases, leaving 8 bases not matched to a gene. Germline-derived CDR1 and CDR2 are MGHDK and SYGVNS. CDR3 size: 15 residues. This CDR3 reads CASSDQASGHYEQYF. CDR3 DNA sequence: TGTGCCAGCAGTGATCAGGCTAGCGGCCACTACGAGCAGTACTTC.

This rearrangement joins TRBV28 to TRBJ1-6, with TRBD1 matching 7 bases. The germline CDR1 and CDR2 sequences are MDHEN and SYDVKM. The CDR3 covers 15 residues. J lost 9 bases, V lost 5 bases, and 10 bases had no gene match. The CDR3 loop reads CASSVRDSLISPLHF. CDR3 DNA: TGTGCCAGCAGTGTCCGGGACAGTCTAATTTCACCCCTCCACTTT.

This chain uses TRBV5-1 with TRBJ2-1, with D possibly matching TRBD2 (7 bases). Germline CDR1 and CDR2: SGHRS and YFSETQ. The CDR3 contains 15 residues. V shed 4 bases and J shed 5 bases, with 16 bases lying between them. CDR3 sequence: CASSGGWGLNNEQFF. CDR3 sequence (DNA): TGCGCCAGCAGCGGGGGCTGGGGACTAAACAATGAGCAGTTCTTC.

The chain is built from TRBV27 and TRBJ2-7, with D perhaps TRBD1 (5 bases). The germline V gene encodes CDR1 MNHEY and CDR2 SMNVEV (reference sequence). V lost 3 bases to trimming and J lost 3 bases, with 9 bases between them. The CDR3 totals 13 residues. The CDR3 nucleotides read TGTGCCAGCAGTTTTAGCCAGGGCTACGAGCAGTACTTC. It codes for CASSFSQGYEQYF.